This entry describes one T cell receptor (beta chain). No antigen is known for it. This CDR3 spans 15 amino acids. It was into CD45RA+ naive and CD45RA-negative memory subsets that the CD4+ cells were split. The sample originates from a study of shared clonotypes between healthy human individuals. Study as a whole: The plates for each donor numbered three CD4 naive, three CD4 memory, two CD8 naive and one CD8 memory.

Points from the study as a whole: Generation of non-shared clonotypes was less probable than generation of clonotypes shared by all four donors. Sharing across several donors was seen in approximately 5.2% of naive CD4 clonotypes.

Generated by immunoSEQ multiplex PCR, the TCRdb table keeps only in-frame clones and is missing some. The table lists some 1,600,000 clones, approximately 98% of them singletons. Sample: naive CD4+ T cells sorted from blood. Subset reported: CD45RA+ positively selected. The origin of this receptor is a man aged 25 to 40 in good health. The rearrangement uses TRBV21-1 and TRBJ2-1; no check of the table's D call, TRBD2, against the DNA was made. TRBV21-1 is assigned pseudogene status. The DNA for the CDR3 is TGTGGTAAGGGACTAGCGGGAGGGACTTACAATGAGCAGTTCTTC. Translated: CGKGLAGGTYNEQFF.